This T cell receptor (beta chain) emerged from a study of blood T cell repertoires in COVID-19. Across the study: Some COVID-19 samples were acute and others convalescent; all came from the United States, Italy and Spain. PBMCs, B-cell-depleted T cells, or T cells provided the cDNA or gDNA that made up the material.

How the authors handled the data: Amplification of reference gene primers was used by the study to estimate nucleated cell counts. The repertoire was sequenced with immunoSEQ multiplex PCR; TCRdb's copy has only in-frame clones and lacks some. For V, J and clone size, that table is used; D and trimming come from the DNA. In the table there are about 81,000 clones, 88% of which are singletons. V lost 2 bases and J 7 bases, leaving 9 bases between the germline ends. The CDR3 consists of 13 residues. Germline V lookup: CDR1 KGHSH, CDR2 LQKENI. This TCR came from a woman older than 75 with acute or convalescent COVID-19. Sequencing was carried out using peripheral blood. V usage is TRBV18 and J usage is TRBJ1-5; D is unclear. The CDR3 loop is CASSPAMEQPQHF. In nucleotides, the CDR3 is TGTGCCAGCTCACCAGCCATGGAGCAGCCCCAGCATTTT.